This T cell receptor beta chain emerged from a study of T cells in Graves' hyperthyroidism and ophthalmopathy. Trimming pared 8 bases from V and 4 bases from J, leaving 14 bases between. This CDR3 contains 13 residues. Looked up from germline, CDR1 is SEHNR and CDR2 is FQNEAQ (reference sequence). The CDR3 regions of TCR beta were amplified from RNA transcripts. In the first-round RT-PCR of the TCR CDR3, the HTBI primer set was used. Using its own MiXCR run on the multiplex PCR reads, TCRdb lists one record per CDR3 protein. Of 470,000 or so distinct CDR3 sequences in the sample, less than 25% are singletons; the top ten hold roughly 29%.

This TCR derives from a man aged 18-30 years with Graves' hyperthyroidism. The chain has TRBV7-9 and TRBJ1-2; possible D gene TRBD1, 5 bases. Material for sequencing was blood. The CDR3, as DNA: TGTGCCAGCGGCCCGGGACCGTCCTATGGCTACACCTTC. Translation: CASGPGPSYGYTF.